This T cell receptor (beta chain) was sequenced during a study of cytomegalovirus exposure and HLA in healthy donors. This CDR3 comprises 16 residues. The junction had 13 bases not matched to a gene; V was cut back by 3 bases and J by 7 bases. The germline V gene encodes CDR1 SGDLS and CDR2 YYNGEE. 60 Vbeta and 13 Jbeta primers were used in PCR. Some clones are missing from TCRdb's copy, which holds only in-frame ones; the method was immunoSEQ multiplex PCR. This repertoire shows over 45,000 clones, around 78% found once; its top ten account for 1.4% to 1.5%. This sequence joins TRBV9 and TRBJ1-3; 7 bases are a match to TRBD1. The TCR sequence derives from a female donor in good health and CMV-seronegative. Sequencing was done on a sample of PBMCs. CDR3 coding DNA: TGTGCCAGCAGCGGGGCGAGGACAGGAACCGTGAACACCATATATTTT. As protein: CASSGARTGTVNTIYF.